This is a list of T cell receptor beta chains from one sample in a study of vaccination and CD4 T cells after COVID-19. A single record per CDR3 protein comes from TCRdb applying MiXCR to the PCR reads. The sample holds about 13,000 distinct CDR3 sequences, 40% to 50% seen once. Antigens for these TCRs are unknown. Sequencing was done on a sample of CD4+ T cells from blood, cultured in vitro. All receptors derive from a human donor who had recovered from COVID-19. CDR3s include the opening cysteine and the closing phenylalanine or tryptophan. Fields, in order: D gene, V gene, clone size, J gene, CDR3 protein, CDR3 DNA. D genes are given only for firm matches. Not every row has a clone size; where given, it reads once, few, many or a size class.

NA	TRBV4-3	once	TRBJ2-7	CASSQDRRWLEAAQYF	TGCGCCAGCAGCCAAGATAGGCGTTGGCTAGAGGCAGCGCAGTACTTC
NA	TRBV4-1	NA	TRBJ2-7	CASSHPDRTYEQYF	TGCGCCAGCAGCCACCCGGACAGAACGTACGAGCAGTACTTC
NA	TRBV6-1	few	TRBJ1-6	CASTRVFGSPLHF	TGTGCCAGCACCAGGGTTTTCGGTTCACCCCTCCACTTT
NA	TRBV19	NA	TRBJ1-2	CASSRDGRIILF	TGTGCCAGTAGTAGGGACGGGCGGATTATACTATTC
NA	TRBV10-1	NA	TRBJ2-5	CASSDQYQETQYF	TGCGCCAGCAGTGATCAGTACCAAGAGACCCAGTACTTC
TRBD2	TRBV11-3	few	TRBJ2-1	CASSLETGAGNEQFF	TGTGCCAGCAGCTTGGAAACGGGAGCGGGGAATGAGCAGTTCTTC
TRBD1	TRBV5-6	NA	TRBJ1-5	CASSNDRGPQHF	TGTGCCAGCAGCAACGACAGGGGGCCCCAGCATTTT
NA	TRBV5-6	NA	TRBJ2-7	CASSNLDRLGYEQYF	TGTGCCAGCAGCAACTTGGACAGATTGGGGTACGAGCAGTACTTC
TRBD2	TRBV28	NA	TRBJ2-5	CASSPQGVAGDQETQYF	TGTGCCAGCAGTCCCCAGGGGGTAGCGGGGGACCAAGAGACCCAGTACTTC
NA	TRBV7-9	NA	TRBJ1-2	CASSLAMVAGYTF	TGTGCCAGCAGCTTAGCGATGGTTGCTGGCTACACCTTC
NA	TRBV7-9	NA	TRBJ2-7	CASMRREAYEQYF	TGTGCCAGCATGCGTAGGGAGGCCTACGAGCAGTACTTC
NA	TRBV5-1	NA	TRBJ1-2	CASSHGSEGYGYTF	TGCGCCAGCAGCCACGGCTCTGAGGGCTATGGCTACACCTTC
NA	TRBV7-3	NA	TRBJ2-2	CASGPLTGELFF	TGTGCCAGCGGGCCCCTCACCGGGGAGCTGTTTTTT
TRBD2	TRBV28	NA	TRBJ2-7	CASSFSTSGRQAQYF	TGTGCCAGCAGTTTTAGCACTAGCGGGAGGCAAGCGCAGTACTTC
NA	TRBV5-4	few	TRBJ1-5	CASSLEQAQPQHF	TGTGCCAGCAGCTTGGAACAGGCTCAGCCCCAGCATTTT
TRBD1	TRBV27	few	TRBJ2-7	CASSLWTGVHEQYF	TGTGCCAGCAGTTTATGGACAGGGGTTCACGAGCAGTACTTC
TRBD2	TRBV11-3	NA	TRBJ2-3	CASSLERGGGEYTQYF	TGTGCCAGCAGCTTAGAGCGGGGGGGCGGGGAGTATACGCAGTATTTT
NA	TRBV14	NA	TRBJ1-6	CASSQRTSSYNSPLHF	TGTGCCAGCAGCCAAAGAACGAGCTCCTATAATTCACCCCTCCACTTT
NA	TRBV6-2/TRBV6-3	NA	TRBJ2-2	CASSYLGGQVGELFF	TGTGCCAGCAGTTACTTGGGCGGGCAGGTCGGGGAGCTGTTTTTT
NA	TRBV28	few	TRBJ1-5	CASTPGGRARQPQHF	TGTGCCAGCACCCCGGGAGGGAGGGCTCGTCAGCCCCAGCATTTT
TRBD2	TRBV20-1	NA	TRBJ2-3	CSARGTSGSRTDTQYF	TGCAGTGCTAGAGGTACGAGCGGGAGTCGCACAGATACGCAGTATTTT
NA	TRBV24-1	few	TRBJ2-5	CATSDSGTRDGGYF	TGTGCCACCAGTGATTCTGGCACCCGGGATGGTGGGTACTTC
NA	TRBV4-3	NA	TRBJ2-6	CASSQERGVGGANVLTF	TGCGCCAGCAGCCAAGAAAGGGGGGTGGGTGGGGCCAACGTCCTGACTTTC
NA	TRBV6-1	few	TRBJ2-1	CASSLETYNEQFF	TGTGCCAGCAGCTTAGAGACCTACAATGAGCAGTTCTTC
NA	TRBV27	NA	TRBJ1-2	CASSLRKQYGYTF	TGTGCCAGCAGTTTGAGGAAACAATATGGCTACACCTTC
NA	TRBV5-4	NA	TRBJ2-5	CASSLQGRVGETQYF	TGTGCCAGCAGCTTACAGGGAAGGGTGGGTGAGACCCAGTACTTC
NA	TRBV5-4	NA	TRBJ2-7	CASSSEQSTYEQYF	TGTGCCAGCAGCTCTGAACAGTCCACCTACGAGCAGTACTTC
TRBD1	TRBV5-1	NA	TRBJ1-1	CASSEGTALNTEAFF	TGCGCCAGCAGCGAGGGGACAGCATTGAACACTGAAGCTTTCTTT
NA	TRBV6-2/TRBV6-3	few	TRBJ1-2	CASSDRLNYGYTF	TGTGCCAGCAGTGACAGGCTGAACTATGGCTACACCTTC
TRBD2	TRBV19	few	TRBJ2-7	CASRGTGGPGEQYF	TGTGCCAGTAGGGGAACGGGAGGGCCGGGCGAGCAGTACTTC
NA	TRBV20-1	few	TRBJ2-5	CSASRGSETQYF	TGCAGTGCGTCAAGGGGCTCAGAGACCCAGTACTTC
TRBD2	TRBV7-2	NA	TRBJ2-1	CASSLAGTSGSYSYNEQFF	TGTGCCAGCAGCTTAGCCGGGACTAGCGGGAGTTACTCCTACAATGAGCAGTTCTTC
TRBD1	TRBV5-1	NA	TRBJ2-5	CASSLGPRGQGSRTQYF	TGCGCCAGCAGCTTGGGCCCCCGGGGACAGGGATCGAGGACCCAGTACTTC
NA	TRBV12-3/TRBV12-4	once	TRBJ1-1	CASSLGGGGGTEAFF	TGTGCCAGCAGTTTAGGCGGGGGGGGTGGCACTGAAGCTTTCTTT
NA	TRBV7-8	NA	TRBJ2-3	CASSALSGTDTQYF	TGTGCCAGCAGCGCCCTTAGCGGCACAGATACGCAGTATTTT
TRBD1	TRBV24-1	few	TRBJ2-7	CATSDPAGTGIALYF	TGTGCCACCAGTGATCCCGCCGGGACAGGGATTGCCTTGTACTTC
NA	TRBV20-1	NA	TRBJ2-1	CSASRGARNNEQFF	TGCAGTGCTAGCCGGGGAGCACGAAACAATGAGCAGTTCTTC